This T cell receptor (beta chain) derives from a study of OX40 agonist ivuxolimab in advanced cancers. Overall study: Three patients responded partially, comprising one with hepatocellular carcinoma and two with cutaneous melanoma. The study's findings and limits: Some of the lowest clonal expansion was seen in partial responders at 0.1-3.0 mg/kg.

As for this clone: The target antigen is unknown.

Germline V gene lookup returns CDR1 SGHTA and CDR2 FQGTGA. The CDR3 has 16 amino acids. V was pared by 4 bases and J by 7 bases, with 6 bases of the junction left unmatched. TCRdb's copy holds only in-frame clones and misses some; the assay was immunoSEQ multiplex PCR. Among over 60,000 clones, 65% to 90% were seen once, and the ten largest hold 2.4%. The receptor was derived from an adult with an advanced solid tumor such as melanoma, head and neck, liver or kidney cancer. The gene calls are TRBV7-3 and TRBJ2-5, with 16 bases that match TRBD2. The source was CD4+ or CD8+ T cells sorted from blood, collected in a trial of the OX40 agonist ivuxolimab. DNA for the CDR3: TGTGCCAGCAGCTCTCAAGGGACTAGCGGGGGGGCGACCCAGTACTTC. Amino acid sequence: CASSSQGTSGGATQYF.